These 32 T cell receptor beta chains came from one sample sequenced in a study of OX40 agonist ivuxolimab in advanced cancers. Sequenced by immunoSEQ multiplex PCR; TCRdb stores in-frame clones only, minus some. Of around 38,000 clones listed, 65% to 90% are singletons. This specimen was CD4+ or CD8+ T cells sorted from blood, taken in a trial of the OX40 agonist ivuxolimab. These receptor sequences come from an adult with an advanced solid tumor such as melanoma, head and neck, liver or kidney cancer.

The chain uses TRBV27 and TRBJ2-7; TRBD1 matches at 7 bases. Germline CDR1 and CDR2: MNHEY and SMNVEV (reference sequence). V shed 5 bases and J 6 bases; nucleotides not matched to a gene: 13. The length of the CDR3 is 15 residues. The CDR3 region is CASSSPQGGEREQYF. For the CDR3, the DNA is TGTGCCAGCAGTAGCCCCCAAGGGGGCGAGCGCGAGCAGTACTTC.

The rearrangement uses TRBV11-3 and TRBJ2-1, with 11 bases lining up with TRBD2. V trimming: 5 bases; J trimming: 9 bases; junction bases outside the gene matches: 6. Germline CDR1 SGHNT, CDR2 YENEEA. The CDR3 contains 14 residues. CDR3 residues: CASSKPGLAAEQFF. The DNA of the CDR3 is TGTGCCAGCAGCAAACCGGGACTAGCGGCTGAGCAGTTCTTC.

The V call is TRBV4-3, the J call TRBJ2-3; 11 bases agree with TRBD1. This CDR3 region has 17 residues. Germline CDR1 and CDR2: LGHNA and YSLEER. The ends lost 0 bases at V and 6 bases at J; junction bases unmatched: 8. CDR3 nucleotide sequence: TGCGCCAGCAGCCAAGAGGGGGACAGGGGGGAGATGGATACGCAGTATTTT. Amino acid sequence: CASSQEGDRGEMDTQYF.

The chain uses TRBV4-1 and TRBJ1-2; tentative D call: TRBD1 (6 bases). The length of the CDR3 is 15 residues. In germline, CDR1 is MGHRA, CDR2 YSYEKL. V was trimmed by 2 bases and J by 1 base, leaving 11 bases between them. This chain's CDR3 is CASSQNRVLNYGYTF. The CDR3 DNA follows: TGCGCCAGCAGCCAAAACAGGGTGCTTAACTATGGCTACACCTTC.

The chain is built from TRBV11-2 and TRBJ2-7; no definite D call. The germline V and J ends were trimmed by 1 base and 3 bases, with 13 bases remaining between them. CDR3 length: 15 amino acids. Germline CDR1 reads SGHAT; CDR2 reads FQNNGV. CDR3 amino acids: CASSLGGRADYEQYF. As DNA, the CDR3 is TGTGCCAGCAGCTTAGGCGGTCGGGCGGACTACGAGCAGTACTTC.

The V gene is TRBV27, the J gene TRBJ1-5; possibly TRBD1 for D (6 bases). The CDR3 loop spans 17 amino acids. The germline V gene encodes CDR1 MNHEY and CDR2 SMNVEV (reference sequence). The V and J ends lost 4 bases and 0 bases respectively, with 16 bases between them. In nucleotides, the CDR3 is TGTGCCAGCAGTTCACAGGGAGCCCTTCTTAGCAATCAGCCCCAGCATTTT. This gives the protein CASSSQGALLSNQPQHF.

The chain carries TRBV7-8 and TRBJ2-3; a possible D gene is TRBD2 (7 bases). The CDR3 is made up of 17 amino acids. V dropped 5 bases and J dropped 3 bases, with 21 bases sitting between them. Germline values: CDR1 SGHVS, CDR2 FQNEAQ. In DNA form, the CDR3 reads TGTGCCAGCAGCCCCTCGGCGGCGGGGGCCCCGACAGATACGCAGTATTTT. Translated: CASSPSAAGAPTDTQYF.

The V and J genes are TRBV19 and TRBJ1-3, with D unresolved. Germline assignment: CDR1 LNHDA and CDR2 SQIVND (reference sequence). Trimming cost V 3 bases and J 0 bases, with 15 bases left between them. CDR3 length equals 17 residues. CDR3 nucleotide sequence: TGTGCCAGTAGTATTTGGTTGGCCCGAAGCTCTGGAAACACCATATATTTT. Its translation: CASSIWLARSSGNTIYF.

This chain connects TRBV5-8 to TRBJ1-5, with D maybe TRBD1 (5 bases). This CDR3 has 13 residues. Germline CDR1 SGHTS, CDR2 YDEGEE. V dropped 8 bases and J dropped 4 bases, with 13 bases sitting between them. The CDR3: CASQGPGNQPQHF. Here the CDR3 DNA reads TGTGCCAGTCAGGGTCCGGGGAATCAGCCCCAGCATTTT.

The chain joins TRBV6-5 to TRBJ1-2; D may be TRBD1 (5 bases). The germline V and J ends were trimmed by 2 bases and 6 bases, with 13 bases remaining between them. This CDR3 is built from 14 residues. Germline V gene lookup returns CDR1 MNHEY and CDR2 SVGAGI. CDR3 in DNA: TGTGCCAGCAGTTACCGTCCGGGGCGTGATGGCTACACCTTC. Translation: CASSYRPGRDGYTF.

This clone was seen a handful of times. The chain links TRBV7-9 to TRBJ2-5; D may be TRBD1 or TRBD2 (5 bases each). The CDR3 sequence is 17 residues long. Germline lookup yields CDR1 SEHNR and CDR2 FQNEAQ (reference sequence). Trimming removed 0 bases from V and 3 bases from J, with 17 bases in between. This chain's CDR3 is CASSLAGRDPDKETQYF. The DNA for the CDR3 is TGTGCCAGCAGCTTAGCGGGACGGGATCCTGATAAAGAGACCCAGTACTTC. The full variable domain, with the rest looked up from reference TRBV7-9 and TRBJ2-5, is DTGVSQNPRHKITKRGQNVTFRCDPISEHNRLYWYRQTLGQGPEFLTYFQNEAQLEKSRLLSDRFSAERPKGSFSTLEIQRTEQGDSAMYLCASSLAGRDPDKETQYFGPGTRLLVL.

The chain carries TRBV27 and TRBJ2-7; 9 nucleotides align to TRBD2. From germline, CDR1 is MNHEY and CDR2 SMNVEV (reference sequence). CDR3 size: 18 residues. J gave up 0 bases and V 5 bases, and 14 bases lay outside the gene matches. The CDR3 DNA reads TGTGCCAGCAGTACCTTGCGGGAGGGAACTCTTTCCTCCTACGAGCAGTACTTC. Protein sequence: CASSTLREGTLSSYEQYF.

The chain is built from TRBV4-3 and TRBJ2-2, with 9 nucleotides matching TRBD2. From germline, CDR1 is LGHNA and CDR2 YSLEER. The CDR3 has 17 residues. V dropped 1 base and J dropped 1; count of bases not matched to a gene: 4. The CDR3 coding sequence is TGCGCCAGCAGCCAAGCTGTAGCGGGGGTGAACACCGGGGAGCTGTTTTTT. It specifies CASSQAVAGVNTGELFF.

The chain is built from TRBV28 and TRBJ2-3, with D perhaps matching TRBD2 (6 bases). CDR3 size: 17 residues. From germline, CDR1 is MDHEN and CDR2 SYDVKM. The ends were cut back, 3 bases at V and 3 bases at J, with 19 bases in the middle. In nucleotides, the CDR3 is TGTGCCAGCAGTTTTGTAGCGGAGGGGTTTTATACAGATACGCAGTATTTT. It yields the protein CASSFVAEGFYTDTQYF. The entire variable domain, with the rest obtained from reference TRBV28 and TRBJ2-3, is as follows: DVKVTQSSRYLVKRTGEKVFLECVQDMDHENMFWYRQDPGLGLRLIYFSYDVKMKEKGDIPEGYSVSREKKERFSLILESASTNQTSMYLCASSFVAEGFYTDTQYFGPGTRLTVL.

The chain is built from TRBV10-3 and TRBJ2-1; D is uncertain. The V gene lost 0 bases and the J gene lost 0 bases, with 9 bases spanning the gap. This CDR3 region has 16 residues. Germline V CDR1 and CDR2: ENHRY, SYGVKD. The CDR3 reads CAISESIGRSYNEQFF. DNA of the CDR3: TGTGCCATCAGTGAGTCGATAGGACGCTCCTACAATGAGCAGTTCTTC.

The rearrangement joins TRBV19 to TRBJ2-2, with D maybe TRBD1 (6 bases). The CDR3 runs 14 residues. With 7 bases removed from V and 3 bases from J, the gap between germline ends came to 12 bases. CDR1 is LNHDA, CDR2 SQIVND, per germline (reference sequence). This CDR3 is CASMLGAYTGELFF. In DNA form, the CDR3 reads TGTGCCAGTATGCTGGGGGCCTACACCGGGGAGCTGTTTTTT.

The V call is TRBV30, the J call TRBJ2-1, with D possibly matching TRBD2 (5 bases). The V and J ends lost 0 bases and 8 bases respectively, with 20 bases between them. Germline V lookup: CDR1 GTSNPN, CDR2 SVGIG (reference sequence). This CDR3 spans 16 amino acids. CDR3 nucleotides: TGTGCCTGGAGTGTACTAGTCCCCCGGACCTCACATGAGCAGTTCTTC. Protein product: CAWSVLVPRTSHEQFF. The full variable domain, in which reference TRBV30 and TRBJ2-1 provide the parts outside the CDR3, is SQTIHQWPATLVQPVGSPLSLECTVEGTSNPNLYWYRQAAGRGLQLLFYSVGIGQISSEVPQNLSASRPQDRQFILSSKKLLLSDSGFYLCAWSVLVPRTSHEQFFGPGTRLTVL.

CDR3 amino acids: CASSWTGATTDTQYF. The CDR3 DNA reads TGTGCCAGCAGCTGGACAGGGGCTACCACAGATACGCAGTATTTT. This sequence joins TRBV7-9 and TRBJ2-3, with 9 bases fitting TRBD1. The trim removed 4 bases at V and 2 bases at J, leaving 4 bases unmatched. The CDR3 contains 15 residues. The germline V gene has CDR1 SEHNR and CDR2 FQNEAQ (reference sequence).

The CDR3 reads CATSSTGTGGFYGANVLTF. The CDR3 bases are TGTGCCACCAGCAGTACCGGGACAGGGGGTTTCTATGGGGCCAACGTCCTGACTTTC. The rearrangement uses TRBV15 and TRBJ2-6; 11 nucleotides agree with TRBD1. The CDR3 contains 19 residues. V trimming: 3 bases; J trimming: 3 bases; junction bases outside the gene matches: 10. CDR1 LNHNV and CDR2 YYDKDF come from the germline V gene (reference sequence).

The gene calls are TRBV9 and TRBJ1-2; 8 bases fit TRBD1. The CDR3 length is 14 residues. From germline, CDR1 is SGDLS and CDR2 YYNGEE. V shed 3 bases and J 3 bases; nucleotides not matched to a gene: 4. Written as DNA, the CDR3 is TGTGCCAGCAGCGGGACAGGGAAGGACTATGGCTACACCTTC. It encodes CASSGTGKDYGYTF.

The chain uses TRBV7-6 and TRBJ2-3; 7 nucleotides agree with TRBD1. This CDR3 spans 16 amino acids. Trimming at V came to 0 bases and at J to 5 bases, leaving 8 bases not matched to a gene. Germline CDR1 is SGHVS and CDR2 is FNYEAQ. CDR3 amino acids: CASSLASTGLRDTQYF. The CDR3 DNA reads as TGTGCCAGCAGCTTAGCCTCGACAGGGCTGAGAGATACGCAGTATTTT.

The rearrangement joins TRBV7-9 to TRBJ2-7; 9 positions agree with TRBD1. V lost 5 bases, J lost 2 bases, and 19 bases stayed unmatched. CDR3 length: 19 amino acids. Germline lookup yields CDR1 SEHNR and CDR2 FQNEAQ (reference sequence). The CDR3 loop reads CASSPTSSPDRGNPYEQYF. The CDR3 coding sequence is TGTGCCAGCAGCCCTACTAGCTCCCCGGACAGGGGCAATCCCTACGAGCAGTACTTC.

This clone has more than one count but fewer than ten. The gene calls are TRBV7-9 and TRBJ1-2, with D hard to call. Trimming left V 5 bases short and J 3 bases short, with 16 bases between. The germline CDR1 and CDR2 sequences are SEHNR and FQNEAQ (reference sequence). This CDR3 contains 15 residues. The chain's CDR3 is CASSDGGGGDYGYTF. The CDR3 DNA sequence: TGTGCCAGCAGCGATGGCGGCGGAGGAGACTATGGCTACACCTTC.

The CDR3 loop reads CASSEKREIGDTQYF. The CDR3 nucleotides are TGTGCCAGCAGTGAGAAGCGGGAGATTGGGGATACGCAGTATTTT. This rearrangement joins TRBV6-1 to TRBJ2-3, with TRBD2 matching over 8 bases. Germline V gene data show CDR1 as MNHNS and CDR2 as SASEGT. The CDR3 is 15 amino acids. J gave up 6 bases and V 3 bases, and 8 bases lay outside the gene matches.

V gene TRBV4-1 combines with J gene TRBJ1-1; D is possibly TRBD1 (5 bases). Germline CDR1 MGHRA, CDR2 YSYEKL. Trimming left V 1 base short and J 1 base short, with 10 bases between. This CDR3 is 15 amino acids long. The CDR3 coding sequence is TGCGCCAGCAGCCAAGGACATACAGGGAACACTGAAGCTTTCTTT. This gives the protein CASSQGHTGNTEAFF.

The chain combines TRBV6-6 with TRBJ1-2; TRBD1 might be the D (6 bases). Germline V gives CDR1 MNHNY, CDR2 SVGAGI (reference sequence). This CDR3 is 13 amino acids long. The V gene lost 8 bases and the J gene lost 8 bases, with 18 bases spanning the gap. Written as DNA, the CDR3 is TGTGCCAGCCCTAAGGGGGGGTTTGAGGGCTACACCTTC. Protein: CASPKGGFEGYTF.

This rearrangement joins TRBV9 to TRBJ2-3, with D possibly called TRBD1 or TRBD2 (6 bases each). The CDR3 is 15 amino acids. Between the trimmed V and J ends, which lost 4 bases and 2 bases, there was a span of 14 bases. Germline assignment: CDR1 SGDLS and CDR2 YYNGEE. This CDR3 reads CASSSRGASTDTQYF. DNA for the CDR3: TGTGCCAGCAGCTCTAGGGGGGCATCCACAGATACGCAGTATTTT.

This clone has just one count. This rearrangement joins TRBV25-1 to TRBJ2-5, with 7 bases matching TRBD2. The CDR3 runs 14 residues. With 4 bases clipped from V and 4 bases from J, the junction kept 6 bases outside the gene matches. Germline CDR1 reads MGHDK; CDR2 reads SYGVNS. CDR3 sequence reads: CASSVGRQLETQYF. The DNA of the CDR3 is TGTGCCAGCAGTGTCGGGAGGCAGTTAGAGACCCAGTACTTC.

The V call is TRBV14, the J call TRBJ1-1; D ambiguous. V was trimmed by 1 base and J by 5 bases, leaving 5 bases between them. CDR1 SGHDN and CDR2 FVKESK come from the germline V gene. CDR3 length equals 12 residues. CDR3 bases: TGTGCCAGCAGCCAAGGACTGACTGAAGCTTTCTTT. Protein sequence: CASSQGLTEAFF. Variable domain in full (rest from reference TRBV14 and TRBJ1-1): EAGVTQFPSHSVIEKGQTVTLRCDPISGHDNLYWYRRVMGKEIKFLLHFVKESKQDESGMPNNRFLAERTGGTYSTLKVQPAELEDSGVYFCASSQGLTEAFFGQGTRLTVV.

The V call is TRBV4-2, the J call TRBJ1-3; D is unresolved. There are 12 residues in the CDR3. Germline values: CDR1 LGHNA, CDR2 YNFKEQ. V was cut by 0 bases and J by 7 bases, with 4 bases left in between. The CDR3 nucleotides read TGTGCCAGCAGCCAAGATGGGAACACCATATATTTT. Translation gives CASSQDGNTIYF.

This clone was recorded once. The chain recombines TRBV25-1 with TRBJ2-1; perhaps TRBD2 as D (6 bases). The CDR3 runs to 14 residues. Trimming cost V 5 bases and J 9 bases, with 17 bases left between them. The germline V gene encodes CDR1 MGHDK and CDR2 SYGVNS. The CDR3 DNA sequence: TGTGCCAGCAGTCGCGGGACGGCGATCGTTGAGCAGTTCTTC. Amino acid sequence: CASSRGTAIVEQFF.

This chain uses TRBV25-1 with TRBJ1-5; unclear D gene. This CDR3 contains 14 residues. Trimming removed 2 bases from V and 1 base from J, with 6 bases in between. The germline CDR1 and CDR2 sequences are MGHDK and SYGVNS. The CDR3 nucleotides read TGTGCCAGCAGTGAACTAGGGAGCAATCAGCCCCAGCATTTT. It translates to CASSELGSNQPQHF.